These 27 T cell receptor beta chains came from one sample sequenced in a study of blood T cells in healthy people across ages. Using a J-beta primer mix together with a sample-barcoded 5' primer, a second PCR was run for roughly 7 to 11 cycles. From the 5' RACE reads, TCRdb called clonotypes with MiXCR, one entry per CDR3 protein. The sample has hundreds of thousands of distinct CDR3 sequences; roughly 64% are singletons. Source material: blood. All receptors derive from a man aged 30 to 39 in good health.

The gene calls are TRBV6-5 and TRBJ1-4, with D perhaps TRBD1 (6 bases). The CDR3 runs 14 residues. V lost 6 bases and J lost 12, with 20 bases in between. Germline values: CDR1 MNHEY, CDR2 SVGAGI. The CDR3 reads CASRPQGFRGELFF. CDR3 bases: TGTGCCAGCAGACCACAGGGCTTTCGTGGAGAACTGTTTTTT.

The chain is built from TRBV2 and TRBJ2-5, with D tentatively TRBD1 or TRBD2 (5 bases each). The last part of the DNA fits TRBJ2-7 better; the J call may be wrong. The germline CDR1 and CDR2 sequences are SNHLY and FYNNEI. The CDR3 sequence is 11 residues long. The CDR3: CASIRDDEQYF. For the CDR3, the DNA is TGTGCCAGCATCAGGGACGACGAGCAGTACTTC.

This clonotype has only a few counts. The chain uses TRBV20-1 and TRBJ2-7; D unclear. Between the trimmed V and J ends, which lost 2 bases and 7 bases, there was a span of 12 bases. Per germline, CDR1 DFQATT and CDR2 SNEGSKA (reference sequence). This CDR3 contains 12 residues. CDR3 DNA: TGCAGTGCTAGATTCGCCCACGGGGAGCAGTACTTC. Translation gives CSARFAHGEQYF.

The chain links TRBV29-1 to TRBJ2-4; 8 positions agree with TRBD1. V lost 7 bases, J lost 1 base, and 12 bases stayed unmatched. Germline V CDR1 and CDR2: SQVTM, ANQGSEA. CDR3 length equals 16 residues. The CDR3 bases are TGCAGCGCCCAGCAGAGACAGGGGACGGCCAAAAACATTCAGTACTTC. It translates to CSAQQRQGTAKNIQYF.

The chain couples TRBV20-1 to TRBJ2-1; 15 positions match TRBD2. CDR3 length: 20 residues. The germline gives CDR1 DFQATT, CDR2 SNEGSKA (reference sequence). The V and J ends lost 3 bases and 0 bases, in that order; junction bases with no gene match: 12. CDR3 residues: CSASRDAGLAGGPSYNEQFF. The CDR3 nucleotides read TGCAGTGCTAGCCGGGACGCCGGACTAGCGGGAGGGCCCTCCTACAATGAGCAGTTCTTC.

On this clonotype: Just one base apart from a much larger clone, this may be a read error. This chain uses TRBV4-3 with TRBJ2-5; 9 positions match TRBD1. This CDR3 comprises 16 residues. Germline CDR1 and CDR2: LGHNA and YSLEER. The CDR3, as DNA: TGCGCCCGCAGCAAGAACCCGGGACAGGGTAGGGAGACCCAGTACTTC. It codes for CARSKNPGQGRETQYF.

This clonotype was detected a few times. CDR3 in amino acids: CASSLRGLNTEAFF. CDR3 coding DNA: TGTGCCAGCAGCCTCAGGGGGCTGAACACTGAAGCTTTCTTT. The rearrangement links TRBV27 to TRBJ1-1; 8 bases line up with TRBD1. In germline, CDR1 is MNHEY, CDR2 SMNVEV (reference sequence). The J segment lost 0 bases and the V segment lost 6 bases, leaving 3 bases of the junction unmatched. The length of the CDR3 is 14 residues.

The chain couples TRBV24-1 to TRBJ2-1; D could derive from TRBD1 or TRBD2 (5 bases each). With 2 bases removed from V and 8 bases from J, the gap between germline ends came to 15 bases. The germline V gene has CDR1 KGHDR and CDR2 SFDVKD. The CDR3 contains 15 residues. The DNA of the CDR3 is TGTGCCACCAGTGATTGGGGGATTTCAATGGATGAGCAGTTCTTC. Translation: CATSDWGISMDEQFF.

This clonotype has a single count. V and J are TRBV4-3 and TRBJ1-1; TRBD1 agrees at 8 bases. CDR1 is LGHNA and CDR2 is YSLEER in the germline V gene. This CDR3 is built from 15 residues. The junction had 9 bases not matched to a gene; V was cut back by 4 bases and J by 5 bases. The chain's CDR3 is CASSRRGDRNTEAFF. CDR3 sequence (DNA): TGCGCCAGCAGCCGTCGGGGGGACAGGAATACTGAAGCTTTCTTT.

V is TRBV27 and J is TRBJ2-5; 9 positions agree with TRBD2. The germline V gene has CDR1 MNHEY and CDR2 SMNVEV (reference sequence). CDR3 length: 18 amino acids. V shed 1 base, J shed 4 bases, and the junction held 13 bases outside the gene matches. The CDR3 reads CASSLFAPGGGAGETQYF. The CDR3 nucleotides read TGTGCCAGCAGTTTATTTGCCCCTGGCGGGGGGGCGGGAGAGACCCAGTACTTC.

This sequence joins TRBV20-1 and TRBJ2-1; 13 nucleotides align to TRBD2. Germline lookup yields CDR1 DFQATT and CDR2 SNEGSKA (reference sequence). The CDR3 contains 14 residues. Losses at the gene ends were 6 bases for V and 10 bases for J; bases not matched to a gene: 9. The CDR3 bases are TGCAGTGCCCCGGGACTAGCGGGGACGTGGGAGCAGTTCTTC. It codes for CSAPGLAGTWEQFF.

The chain employs TRBV25-1 and TRBJ1-4, with 7 bases identical to TRBD1. In germline, CDR1 is MGHDK, CDR2 SYGVNS. This CDR3 comprises 16 residues. Unmatched junction bases numbered 11, after V lost 4 bases and J lost 6 bases. The CDR3 DNA reads TGTGCCAGCAGTGCTAACAGGGGCCGGGGGGATGAAAAACTGTTTTTT. As protein: CASSANRGRGDEKLFF.

The CDR3 sequence is CASRSGRGPTGYTF. Here the CDR3 DNA reads TGTGCCAGCAGATCGGGCCGCGGCCCGACTGGCTACACCTTC. The genes are TRBV7-2 and TRBJ1-2; D gene uncertain. Trimming shortened V by 6 bases and J by 7 bases, and 18 bases separated the two germline ends. Germline V CDR1 and CDR2: SGHTA, FQGNSA. This CDR3 region has 14 residues. Using reference TRBV7-2 and TRBJ1-2 for the parts outside the CDR3, the full variable domain is GAGVSQSPSNKVTEKGKDVELRCDPISGHTALYWYRQSLGQGLEFLIYFQGNSAPDKSGLPSDRFSAERTGGSVSTLTIQRTQQEDSAVYLCASRSGRGPTGYTFGSGTRLTVV.

V and J are TRBV4-2 and TRBJ2-7, with D unresolved. From germline, CDR1 is LGHNA and CDR2 YNFKEQ. The length of the CDR3 is 17 residues. The V and J ends lost 6 bases and 4 bases respectively, with 25 bases between them. In DNA form, the CDR3 reads TGTGCCAGCAGTCCAACGACGCTCCCGGGCCCTGGGTACGAGCAGTACTTC. Its translation is CASSPTTLPGPGYEQYF.

In its sample, this clonotype was seen a few times. This rearrangement joins TRBV29-1 to TRBJ1-1; D unresolved. Germline V CDR1 and CDR2: SQVTM, ANQGSEA. This CDR3 region has 12 residues. With 5 bases removed from V and 2 bases from J, the gap between germline ends came to 9 bases. The CDR3 loop is CSVIPLNTEAFF. In nucleotides, the CDR3 is TGCAGCGTTATCCCCCTAAACACTGAAGCTTTCTTT.

This clonotype showed up just once. This chain joins TRBV7-2 and TRBJ2-5; maybe TRBD2 (5 bases). The end of the DNA is better explained by TRBJ2-7, so the J call may be wrong. The CDR3 is made up of 15 amino acids. Germline V gene sequence: CDR1 SGHTA, CDR2 FQGNSA. Here the CDR3 DNA reads TGTGCCAGCAGCCGAACTGTGGGGAGTGGTAACGAGCAGTACTTC. Its translation is CASSRTVGSGNEQYF.

The V gene is TRBV28, the J gene TRBJ2-3; 7 nucleotides agree with TRBD1. Germline V gene data show CDR1 as MDHEN and CDR2 as SYDVKM. The V segment lost 9 bases and the J segment 3 bases; nucleotides outside the gene matches: 9. The length of the CDR3 is 14 residues. The CDR3 here is CASQDRQSTDTQYF. Written as DNA, the CDR3 is TGTGCCAGTCAGGACAGGCAAAGTACAGATACGCAGTATTTT.

The rearrangement uses TRBV2 and TRBJ2-7; D might be TRBD1 or TRBD2, each matching 6 bases. Trimming removed 7 bases at V and 6 bases at J, with 25 bases between. The V gene's germline CDR1 is SNHLY and CDR2 FYNNEI. The CDR3 is 16 residues long. CDR3: CASTPRSGASKFEQYF. The CDR3 nucleotides read TGTGCCAGCACCCCAAGGTCGGGGGCCTCTAAGTTCGAGCAGTACTTC.

The chain combines TRBV6-2 or TRBV6-3 with TRBJ2-4, with 7 nucleotides matching TRBD1. Per the germline V gene, CDR1 is MNHEY and CDR2 is SVGEGT. V shed 2 bases and J 13 bases; nucleotides not matched to a gene: 5. This CDR3 has 12 amino acids. The CDR3 here is CASSYPGQRQYF. As DNA, the CDR3 is TGTGCCAGCAGTTACCCGGGACAGAGACAGTACTTC.

The chain is built from TRBV5-1 and TRBJ2-1; D might be TRBD1 (5 bases). The germline V gene encodes CDR1 SGHRS and CDR2 YFSETQ. V lost 0 bases and J lost 7, with 14 bases in between. The CDR3 spans 15 residues. This CDR3 is CASSLVQGLKNEQFF. CDR3 coding DNA: TGCGCCAGCAGCTTGGTCCAGGGTCTGAAGAATGAGCAGTTCTTC.

This clonotype was observed many times. The chain joins TRBV6-5 to TRBJ2-3, with TRBD2 matching over 10 bases. Germline CDR1 is MNHEY and CDR2 is SVGAGI. V lost 2 bases to trimming and J lost 5 bases; unmatched junction nucleotides: 4. The CDR3 spans 15 residues. The CDR3 sequence is CASSYGAGGVDTQYF. For the CDR3, the DNA is TGTGCCAGCAGTTACGGAGCGGGGGGGGTAGATACGCAGTATTTT.

This clonotype has ten or more counts. The chain combines TRBV20-1 with TRBJ2-1; the D gene is possibly TRBD1 (7 bases). Trimming took 2 bases from V and 9 from J, leaving 17 bases between them. CDR1 DFQATT and CDR2 SNEGSKA come from the germline V gene (reference sequence). The CDR3 runs to 14 residues. The CDR3 region has the DNA TGCAGTGCTAGACGTGGCGGGGACAGCAGTGAGCAGTTCTTC. Protein: CSARRGGDSSEQFF.

With respect to this clonotype: One base away lies a much larger clone, so this may be a sequencing read error. The chain uses TRBV20-1 and TRBJ2-7; the D gene is possibly TRBD2 (6 bases). The end of the DNA aligns better with TRBJ2-5, so the J call may be wrong. In germline, CDR1 is DFQATT, CDR2 SNEGSKA (reference sequence). The CDR3 runs to 12 residues. The CDR3 reads CSASERGGTQYF. CDR3 nucleotides: TGCAGTGCGTCGGAGAGGGGAGGGACCCAGTACTTC.

The V and J genes are TRBV11-1 and TRBJ2-7; the match to TRBD2 covers 13 bases. The CDR3 runs 17 residues. V shed 4 bases, J shed 7 bases, and the junction held 13 bases outside the gene matches. Germline CDR1 is SGHAT and CDR2 is FQDESV (reference sequence). The CDR3, as DNA: TGTGCCAGCAGCTCTGGGGGGGGACTAGCGGGACACAATGAGCAGTACTTC. It is translated as CASSSGGGLAGHNEQYF.

Ten or more counts support this clonotype. The gene calls are TRBV28 and TRBJ2-7; 8 bases fit TRBD2. With V trimmed by 10 bases and J by 3 bases, 11 bases remained unmatched. This CDR3 comprises 14 residues. Per the germline V gene, CDR1 is MDHEN and CDR2 is SYDVKM. CDR3 bases: TGTGCCACCAAAAGATCCGGGACTAGCTACGAGCAGTACTTC. This sequence encodes CATKRSGTSYEQYF.

As regards this clonotype: The junction and the germline gene differ at one end; a read error may be behind it. The rearrangement joins TRBV18 to TRBJ1-2; D unclear. Germline V gene lookup returns CDR1 KGHSH and CDR2 LQKENI. The CDR3 sequence is 13 residues long. Here the CDR3 DNA reads TGTGTCAGCTCACCAGAAGGAGACTATGGCTACACCTTC. It encodes CVSSPEGDYGYTF.

The J gene is TRBJ2-7, the V gene TRBV3-1, with a weak D call TRBD2 (5 bases). The CDR3 covers 13 residues. Trimming removed 4 bases from V and 2 bases from J, with 9 bases in between. In germline, CDR1 is LGHDT, CDR2 YNNKEL (reference sequence). CDR3 coding DNA: TGTGCCAGCAGCCGAGAGGGAACCTACGAGCAGTACTTC. Its protein product is CASSREGTYEQYF.